The clone carrying this T cell receptor (beta chain) was observed a few times. As yet, its antigen is unknown. This specimen belongs to a study of cytomegalovirus exposure and HLA in healthy donors. About the research overall: Early released data comprised around 79 million unique TCRs from HLA-typed donors. General study findings and limits: Among TCR beta chains, those listed as cytomegalovirus-associated numbered under 200. Clonal expansion, a later analysis showed, was greater in HLA-associated TCR beta chains than in equally common others.

The PCR made use of 60 Vbeta and 13 Jbeta primers. Clones were sequenced by immunoSEQ multiplex PCR, and TCRdb holds only the in-frame ones, with some missing. The data contain roughly 120,000 clones, 9.5% of them singletons. The specimen was PBMCs. This receptor was taken from a young man in good health and CMV-seronegative.

Here the CDR3 DNA reads TGTGCCAGCAGCTTACTAAGGGGTGGCTACACCTTC. As protein: CASSLLRGGYTF. The chain is built from TRBV5-8 and TRBJ1-2; weak D call: TRBD1 (5 bases). V shed 2 bases and J shed 7 bases, with 9 bases lying between them. The germline CDR1 and CDR2 sequences are SGHTS and YDEGEE. The CDR3 covers 12 residues.